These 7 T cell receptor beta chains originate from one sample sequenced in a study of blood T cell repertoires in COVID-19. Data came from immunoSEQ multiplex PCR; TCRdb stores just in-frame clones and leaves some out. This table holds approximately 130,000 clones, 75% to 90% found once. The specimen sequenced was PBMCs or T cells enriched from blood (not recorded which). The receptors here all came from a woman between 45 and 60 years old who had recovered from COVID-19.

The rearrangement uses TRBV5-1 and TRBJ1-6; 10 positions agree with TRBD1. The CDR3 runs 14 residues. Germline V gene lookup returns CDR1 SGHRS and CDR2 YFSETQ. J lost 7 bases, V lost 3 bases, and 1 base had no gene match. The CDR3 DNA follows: TGCGCCAGCAGCTCGGGACAGGGGAATTCACCCCTCCACTTT. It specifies CASSSGQGNSPLHF.

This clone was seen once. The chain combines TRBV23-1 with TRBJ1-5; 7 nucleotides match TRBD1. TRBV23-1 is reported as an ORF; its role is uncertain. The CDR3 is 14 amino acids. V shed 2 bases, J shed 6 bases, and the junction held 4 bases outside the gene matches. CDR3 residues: CASSQRTGAQPQHF. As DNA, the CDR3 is TGCGCCAGCAGTCAACGCACAGGGGCTCAGCCCCAGCATTTT.

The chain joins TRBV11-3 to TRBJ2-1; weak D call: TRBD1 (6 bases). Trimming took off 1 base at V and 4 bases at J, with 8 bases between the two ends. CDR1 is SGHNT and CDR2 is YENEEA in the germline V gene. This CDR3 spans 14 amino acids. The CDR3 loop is CASSLGGGYNEQFF. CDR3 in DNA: TGTGCCAGCAGCTTAGGAGGGGGTTACAATGAGCAGTTCTTC. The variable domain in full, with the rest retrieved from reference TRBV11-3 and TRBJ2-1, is EAGVVQSPRYKIIEKKQPVAFWCNPISGHNTLYWYLQNLGQGPELLIRYENEEAVDDSQLPKDRFSAERLKGVDSTLKIQPAELGDSAVYLCASSLGGGYNEQFFGPGTRLTVL.

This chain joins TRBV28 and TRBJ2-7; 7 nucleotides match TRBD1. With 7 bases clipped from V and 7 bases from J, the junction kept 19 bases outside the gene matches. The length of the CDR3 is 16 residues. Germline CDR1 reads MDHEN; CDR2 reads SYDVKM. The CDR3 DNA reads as TGTGCCAGCACCCTTTTGGTTGGAGACAGGGTAGGGGAGCAGTACTTC. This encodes CASTLLVGDRVGEQYF.

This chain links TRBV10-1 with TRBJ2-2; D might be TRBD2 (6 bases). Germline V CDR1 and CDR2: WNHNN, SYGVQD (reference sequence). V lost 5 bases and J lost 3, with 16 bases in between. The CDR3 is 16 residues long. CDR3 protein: CASSTTRDFYTGELFF. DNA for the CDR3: TGCGCCAGCAGTACCACCCGGGACTTCTACACCGGGGAGCTGTTTTTT.

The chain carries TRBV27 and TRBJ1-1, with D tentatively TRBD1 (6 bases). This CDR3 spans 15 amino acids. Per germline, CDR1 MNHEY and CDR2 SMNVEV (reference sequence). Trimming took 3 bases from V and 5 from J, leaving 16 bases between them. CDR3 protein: CASSFRRTEGTEAFF. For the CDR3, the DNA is TGTGCCAGCAGTTTTCGACGGACAGAAGGGACTGAAGCTTTCTTT.

The CDR3 loop reads CANALGRGYGYTF. The CDR3 DNA sequence: TGTGCCAACGCACTAGGCAGGGGCTATGGCTACACCTTC. This chain joins TRBV28 and TRBJ1-2; a possible D gene is TRBD1 (6 bases). Germline CDR1 MDHEN, CDR2 SYDVKM. Trimming left V 10 bases short and J 4 bases short, with 16 bases between. CDR3 length: 13 amino acids.